This T cell receptor beta chain was captured in a study of blood T cell repertoires in COVID-19. About the study: Whether acute or convalescent, the COVID-19 samples came from the United States, Italy and Spain.

The ends were cut back, 0 bases at V and 6 bases at J, with 12 bases in the middle. CDR1 is MNHEY and CDR2 is SVGAGI in the germline V gene. The CDR3 consists of 14 residues. Data came from immunoSEQ multiplex PCR; TCRdb stores just in-frame clones and leaves some out. The sample shows approximately 300,000 clones, under 90% of them seen only once. Sequencing was performed on PBMCs or T cells enriched from blood (not recorded which). The V gene is TRBV6-5, the J gene TRBJ2-7, with D perhaps matching TRBD1 (6 bases). The source is a woman under 30 who had recovered from COVID-19. CDR3 sequence reads: CASSYSFRGAEQYF. DNA of the CDR3: TGTGCCAGCAGTTACTCCTTCAGGGGAGCCGAGCAGTACTTC.